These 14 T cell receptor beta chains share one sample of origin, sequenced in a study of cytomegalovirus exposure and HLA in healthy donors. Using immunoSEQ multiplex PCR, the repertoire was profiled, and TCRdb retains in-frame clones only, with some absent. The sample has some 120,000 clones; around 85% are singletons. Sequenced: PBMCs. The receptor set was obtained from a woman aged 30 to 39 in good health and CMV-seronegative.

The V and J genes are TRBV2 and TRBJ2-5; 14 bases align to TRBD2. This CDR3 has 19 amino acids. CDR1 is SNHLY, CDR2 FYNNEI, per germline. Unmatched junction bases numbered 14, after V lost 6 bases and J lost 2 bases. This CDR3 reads CASSDIRLAGGRSQETQYF. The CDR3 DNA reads TGTGCCAGCAGCGATATTAGACTAGCGGGGGGGCGGTCTCAAGAGACCCAGTACTTC.

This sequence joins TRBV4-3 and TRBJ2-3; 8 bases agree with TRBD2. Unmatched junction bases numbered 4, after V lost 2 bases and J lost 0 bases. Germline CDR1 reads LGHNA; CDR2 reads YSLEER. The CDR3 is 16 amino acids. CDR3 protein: CASSQTSGGSTDTQYF. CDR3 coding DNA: TGCGCCAGCAGCCAAACGAGCGGGGGCAGCACAGATACGCAGTATTTT.

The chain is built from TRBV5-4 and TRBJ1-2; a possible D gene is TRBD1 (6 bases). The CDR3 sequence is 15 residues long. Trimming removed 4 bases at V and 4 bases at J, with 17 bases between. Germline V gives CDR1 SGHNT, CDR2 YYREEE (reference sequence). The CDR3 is CASSPGGGPSYGYTF. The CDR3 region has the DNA TGTGCCAGCAGCCCCGGGGGGGGCCCCTCCTATGGCTACACCTTC.

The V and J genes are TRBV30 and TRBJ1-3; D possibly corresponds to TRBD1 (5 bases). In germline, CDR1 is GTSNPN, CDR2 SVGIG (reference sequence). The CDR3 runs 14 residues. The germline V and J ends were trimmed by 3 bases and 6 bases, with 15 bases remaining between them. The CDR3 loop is CAWSPGHGLNTIYF. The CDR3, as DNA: TGTGCCTGGAGCCCCGGACACGGCCTAAACACCATATATTTT.

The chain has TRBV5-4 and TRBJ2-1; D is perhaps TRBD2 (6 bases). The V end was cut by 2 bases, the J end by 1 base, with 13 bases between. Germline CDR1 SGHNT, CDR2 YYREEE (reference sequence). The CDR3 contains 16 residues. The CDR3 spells CASSFGGDRSYNEQFF. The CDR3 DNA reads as TGTGCCAGCAGCTTTGGAGGGGATCGGTCCTACAATGAGCAGTTCTTC.

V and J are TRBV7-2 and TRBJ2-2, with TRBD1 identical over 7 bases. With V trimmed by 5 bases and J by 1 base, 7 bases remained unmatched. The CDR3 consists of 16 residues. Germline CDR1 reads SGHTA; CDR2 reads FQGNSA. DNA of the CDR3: TGTGCCAGCAGCCCCGCCGGGACAGTGAACACCGGGGAGCTGTTTTTT. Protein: CASSPAGTVNTGELFF.

CDR3 amino acids: CASMAEGQRNQPQHF. The CDR3 nucleotides read TGTGCCAGCATGGCGGAGGGGCAGCGCAATCAGCCCCAGCATTTT. The chain has TRBV27 and TRBJ1-5, with D possibly matching TRBD1 (5 bases). Per germline, CDR1 MNHEY and CDR2 SMNVEV (reference sequence). V lost 7 bases to trimming and J lost 2 bases, with 15 bases between them. This CDR3 is 15 amino acids long.

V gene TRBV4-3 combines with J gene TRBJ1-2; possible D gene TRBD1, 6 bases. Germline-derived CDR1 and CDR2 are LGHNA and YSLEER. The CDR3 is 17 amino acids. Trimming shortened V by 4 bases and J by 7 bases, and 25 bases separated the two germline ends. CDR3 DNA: TGCGCCAGCAGCCCGGGCGGGGGCTTTTCCGGCAAAGGTGGCTACACCTTC. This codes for CASSPGGGFSGKGGYTF.

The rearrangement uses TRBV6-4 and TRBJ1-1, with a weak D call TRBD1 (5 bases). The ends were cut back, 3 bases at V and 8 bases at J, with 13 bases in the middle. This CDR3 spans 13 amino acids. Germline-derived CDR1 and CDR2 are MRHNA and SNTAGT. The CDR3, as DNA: TGTGCCAGCAGTGAGGGGTCGAACAGGGAAGCTTTCTTT. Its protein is CASSEGSNREAFF.

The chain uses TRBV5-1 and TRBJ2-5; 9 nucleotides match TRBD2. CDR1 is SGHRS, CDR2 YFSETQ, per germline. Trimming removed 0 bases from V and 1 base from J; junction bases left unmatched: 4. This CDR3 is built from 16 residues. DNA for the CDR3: TGCGCCAGCAGCTTGGTAGCGGGGGCCTCCCAAGAGACCCAGTACTTC. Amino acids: CASSLVAGASQETQYF. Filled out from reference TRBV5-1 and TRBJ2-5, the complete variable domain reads KAGVTQTPRYLIKTRGQQVTLSCSPISGHRSVSWYQQTPGQGLQFLFEYFSETQRNKGNFPGRFSGRQFSNSRSEMNVSTLELGDSALYLCASSLVAGASQETQYFGPGTRLLVL.

This CDR3 is CAWSDRVGQPQHF. The DNA for the CDR3 is TGTGCCTGGAGTGACAGGGTGGGGCAGCCCCAGCATTTT. The V gene is TRBV30, the J gene TRBJ1-5, with a weak D call TRBD1 (6 bases). Germline V gene data show CDR1 as GTSNPN and CDR2 as SVGIG (reference sequence). Trimming stripped 1 base from V and 7 bases from J, with 11 bases between. The CDR3 is made up of 13 amino acids.

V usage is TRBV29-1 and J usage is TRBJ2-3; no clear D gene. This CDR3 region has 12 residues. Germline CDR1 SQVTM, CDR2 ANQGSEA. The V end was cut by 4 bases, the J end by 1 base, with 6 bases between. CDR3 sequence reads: CSVVSGTDTQYF. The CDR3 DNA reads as TGCAGCGTTGTGTCGGGCACAGATACGCAGTATTTT.

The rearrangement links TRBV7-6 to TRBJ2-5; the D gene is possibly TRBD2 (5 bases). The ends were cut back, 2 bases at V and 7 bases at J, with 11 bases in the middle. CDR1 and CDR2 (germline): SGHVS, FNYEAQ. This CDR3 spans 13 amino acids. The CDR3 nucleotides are TGTGCCAGCAGCTTAACCCAAGAGGGGACCCAGTACTTC. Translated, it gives CASSLTQEGTQYF.

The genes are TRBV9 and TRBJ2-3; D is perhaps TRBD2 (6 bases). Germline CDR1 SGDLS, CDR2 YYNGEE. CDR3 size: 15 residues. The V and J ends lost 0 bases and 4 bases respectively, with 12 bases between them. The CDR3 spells CASSVVGSGPDTQYF. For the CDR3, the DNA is TGTGCCAGCAGCGTAGTAGGGAGCGGGCCAGATACGCAGTATTTT.